The 27 T cell receptor beta chains listed next were all sequenced from one sample in a study of cytomegalovirus exposure and HLA in healthy donors. Only in-frame clones appear in the TCRdb table, and some are missing; sequencing was by immunoSEQ multiplex PCR. The profile shows tens of thousands of clones, just over 90% of them singletons. Material: PBMCs. Source of these receptors: a man under 40 in good health and CMV-seronegative.

This clone appeared a few times. The chain recombines TRBV11-2 with TRBJ1-1, with 8 bases matching TRBD1. Germline V CDR1 and CDR2: SGHAT, FQNNGV. This CDR3 region has 16 residues. V lost 4 bases and J lost 6; bases outside the gene matches: 13. CDR3 in DNA: TGTGCCAGCAGCTCCTCTCGTACAGGGGGTGGTTCTGAAGCTTTCTTT. It is translated as CASSSSRTGGGSEAFF.

The V gene is TRBV28, the J gene TRBJ2-5; possible D gene TRBD2, 6 bases. CDR1 is MDHEN and CDR2 is SYDVKM in the germline V gene. Trimming left V 7 bases short and J 1 base short, with 19 bases between. CDR3 length: 16 amino acids. CDR3 sequence reads: CASISRDFIAQETQYF. CDR3 sequence (DNA): TGTGCCAGCATCTCTCGGGACTTCATCGCCCAAGAGACCCAGTACTTC.

The chain has TRBV27 and TRBJ2-3; no reliable D call. The ends were cut back, 2 bases at V and 3 bases at J, with 6 bases in the middle. The CDR3 is 13 amino acids. Germline V lookup: CDR1 MNHEY, CDR2 SMNVEV (reference sequence). The CDR3 DNA is TGTGCCAGCAGTTTACTAACTACAGATACGCAGTATTTT. Its translation: CASSLLTTDTQYF.

The V call is TRBV29-1, the J call TRBJ1-2; possibly TRBD1 for D (6 bases). V was pared by 4 bases and J by 8 bases, with 17 bases between. The CDR3 is 13 residues long. CDR1 is SQVTM, CDR2 ANQGSEA, per germline. The CDR3 nucleotides are TGCAGCGTTGGGCGGTCAGGGGATGGCGGCTACACCTTC. This gives the protein CSVGRSGDGGYTF.

The V call is TRBV28, the J call TRBJ2-7; the match to TRBD2 covers 14 bases. V lost 5 bases to trimming and J lost 3 bases; unmatched junction nucleotides: 30. The CDR3 runs to 24 residues. Germline V gene sequence: CDR1 MDHEN, CDR2 SYDVKM. The CDR3 loop reads CASSITTGLAGALGREGEGYEQYF. In nucleotides, the CDR3 is TGTGCCAGCAGTATAACCACGGGACTAGCGGGAGCTTTAGGGAGGGAGGGTGAAGGCTACGAGCAGTACTTC.

This clone was seen just once. This sequence joins TRBV2 and TRBJ2-7; 8 positions match TRBD1. After removal of 2 bases from V and 2 bases from J, the junction contained 2 bases not matched to a gene. Germline CDR1 is SNHLY and CDR2 is FYNNEI. This CDR3 has 14 amino acids. This chain's CDR3 is CASSEQGAAYEQYF. In DNA form, the CDR3 reads TGTGCCAGCAGTGAACAGGGGGCTGCCTACGAGCAGTACTTC.

The V gene is TRBV6-1, the J gene TRBJ1-1; 8 bases line up with TRBD1. Germline V gene data show CDR1 as MNHNS and CDR2 as SASEGT. J gave up 1 base and V 1 base, and 2 bases lay outside the gene matches. This CDR3 comprises 15 residues. The CDR3 DNA reads TGTGCCAGCAGTGAAGGTCAGGGGGCGAACACTGAAGCTTTCTTT. As protein: CASSEGQGANTEAFF.

This clone was recorded once. This chain connects TRBV5-1 to TRBJ2-7; the match to TRBD2 covers 7 bases. The germline V gene encodes CDR1 SGHRS and CDR2 YFSETQ. The CDR3 is made up of 16 amino acids. The J segment lost 2 bases and the V segment lost 0 bases, leaving 8 bases of the junction unmatched. CDR3 in amino acids: CASSLDPSGFPYEQYF. The CDR3 DNA follows: TGCGCCAGCAGCTTGGACCCTAGCGGATTTCCCTACGAGCAGTACTTC. Filled out from reference TRBV5-1 and TRBJ2-7, the complete variable domain reads KAGVTQTPRYLIKTRGQQVTLSCSPISGHRSVSWYQQTPGQGLQFLFEYFSETQRNKGNFPGRFSGRQFSNSRSEMNVSTLELGDSALYLCASSLDPSGFPYEQYFGPGTRLTVT.

The chain recombines TRBV7-2 with TRBJ2-7, with 7 nucleotides matching TRBD2. Germline CDR1 reads SGHTA; CDR2 reads FQGNSA. This CDR3 region has 15 residues. Trimming at V came to 5 bases and at J to 3 bases, leaving 10 bases not matched to a gene. Here the CDR3 reads CASSPRVGGSYEQYF. CDR3 nucleotide sequence: TGTGCCAGCAGCCCTAGGGTAGGCGGGAGCTACGAGCAGTACTTC.

The chain couples TRBV6-1 to TRBJ1-5; 7 bases agree with TRBD1. With V trimmed by 2 bases and J by 3 bases, 4 bases remained unmatched. CDR1 is MNHNS and CDR2 is SASEGT in the germline V gene. The CDR3 contains 15 residues. The DNA of the CDR3 is TGTGCCAGCAGTGAACTACAGGGGTTCAATCAGCCCCAGCATTTT. Translating gives CASSELQGFNQPQHF.

The chain has TRBV6-5 and TRBJ2-7; 7 positions match TRBD2. The germline gives CDR1 MNHEY, CDR2 SVGAGI. CDR3 length: 15 amino acids. Trimming cost V 1 base and J 3 bases; bases outside gene matches: 6. The DNA for the CDR3 is TGTGCCAGCAGTTACTACGGGGGAGGGAACTACGAGCAGTACTTC. Its translation: CASSYYGGGNYEQYF.

The chain couples TRBV7-6 to TRBJ2-7; D unresolved. Germline V gives CDR1 SGHVS, CDR2 FNYEAQ. This CDR3 has 13 residues. Trimming stripped 2 bases from V and 3 bases from J, with 8 bases between. The CDR3, as DNA: TGTGCCAGCAGCTTATTAAGGAGCTACGAGCAGTACTTC. It translates to CASSLLRSYEQYF.

Of note for this clone: A junction end diverges from the germline sequence, so it may reflect a read error. The rearrangement uses TRBV6-6 and TRBJ2-3, with 7 positions matching TRBD2. CDR1 and CDR2 from the germline V gene are MNHNY and SVGAGI (reference sequence). This CDR3 is 14 amino acids long. The DNA for the CDR3 is TGTGCCAGCAGGGACCCGATAGGACTAGATGCGCAGTATTTT. It encodes CASRDPIGLDAQYF.

V gene TRBV6-1 combines with J gene TRBJ1-1; TRBD1 might be the D (5 bases). The CDR3 covers 12 residues. Germline V lookup: CDR1 MNHNS, CDR2 SASEGT. Trimming left V 6 bases short and J 11 bases short, with 16 bases between. CDR3 coding DNA: TGTGCCAGCAGCCGGGGGTTCCCGGGCGCTTTCTTT. Its translation is CASSRGFPGAFF.

The genes are TRBV15 and TRBJ2-7; D is ambiguous. Trimming cost V 0 bases and J 2 bases, with 8 bases left between them. CDR3 length: 14 amino acids. From germline, CDR1 is LNHNV and CDR2 YYDKDF (reference sequence). The CDR3 spells CATSRDTATYEQYF. Here the CDR3 DNA reads TGTGCCACCAGCAGAGATACAGCCACCTACGAGCAGTACTTC.

The chain joins TRBV5-4 to TRBJ2-1; 9 bases map to TRBD2. The CDR3 sequence is 15 residues long. Germline V gene data show CDR1 as SGHNT and CDR2 as YYREEE (reference sequence). With 1 base clipped from V and 5 bases from J, the junction kept 4 bases outside the gene matches. The CDR3 nucleotides are TGTGCCAGCAGCTTGAGACTAGCGGTTAACAATGAGCAGTTCTTC. Protein sequence: CASSLRLAVNNEQFF. Full variable domain (missing parts from reference TRBV5-4 and TRBJ2-1): ETGVTQSPTHLIKTRGQQVTLRCSSQSGHNTVSWYQQALGQGPQFIFQYYREEENGRGNFPPRFSGLQFPNYSSELNVNALELDDSALYLCASSLRLAVNNEQFFGPGTRLTVL.

The chain is built from TRBV13 and TRBJ2-1, with 7 bases lining up with TRBD2. Losses at the gene ends were 1 base for V and 9 bases for J; bases not matched to a gene: 12. This CDR3 has 16 residues. Germline lookup yields CDR1 PRHDT and CDR2 FYEKMQ (reference sequence). DNA of the CDR3: TGTGCCAGCAGCTTAGATGCACTAGCGCAGGGCGGTGAGCAGTTCTTC. It specifies CASSLDALAQGGEQFF.

The chain uses TRBV19 and TRBJ1-6; D perhaps matches TRBD1 (6 bases). CDR3 length: 16 residues. V dropped 1 base and J dropped 5 bases, with 12 bases sitting between them. Germline V gene data show CDR1 as LNHDA and CDR2 as SQIVND (reference sequence). The CDR3 DNA reads as TGTGCCAGTAGTATAGGAAGGGACATAGATAATTCACCCCTCCACTTT. Protein sequence: CASSIGRDIDNSPLHF.

The CDR3 region is CASSTGTGAGYTF. The CDR3 DNA follows: TGTGCCAGCAGCACGGGGACAGGGGCTGGCTACACCTTC. This chain joins TRBV7-2 and TRBJ1-2, with 10 positions matching TRBD1. The V gene's germline CDR1 is SGHTA and CDR2 FQGNSA. The CDR3 contains 13 residues. V lost 5 bases and J lost 7; bases outside the gene matches: 4.

The J gene is TRBJ2-2, the V gene TRBV2; unclear D gene. The CDR3 consists of 16 residues. Between the trimmed V and J ends, which lost 4 bases and 3 bases, there was a span of 15 bases. The germline V gene has CDR1 SNHLY and CDR2 FYNNEI. This CDR3 reads CASSGPEAEHTGELFF. The CDR3 DNA follows: TGTGCCAGCAGTGGGCCTGAGGCGGAACACACCGGGGAGCTGTTTTTT. The variable domain in full, completed from reference TRBV2 and TRBJ2-2, reads EPEVTQTPSHQVTQMGQEVILRCVPISNHLYFYWYRQILGQKVEFLVSFYNNEISEKSEIFDDQFSVERPDGSNFTLKIRSTKLEDSAMYFCASSGPEAEHTGELFFGEGSRLTVL.

This rearrangement joins TRBV28 to TRBJ2-3, with 8 bases lining up with TRBD2. The CDR3 is made up of 15 amino acids. V was clipped by 2 bases and J by 4 bases; unmatched bases: 5. Germline V gives CDR1 MDHEN, CDR2 SYDVKM. This CDR3 reads CASSLRAGGADTQYF. CDR3 in DNA: TGTGCCAGCAGTTTAAGGGCGGGAGGTGCAGATACGCAGTATTTT.

J is TRBJ1-3 and V is TRBV5-1, with TRBD1 identical over 7 bases. The CDR3 extends over 18 amino acids. J lost 0 bases, V lost 7 bases, and 16 bases had no gene match. CDR1 is SGHRS, CDR2 YFSETQ, per germline. This chain's CDR3 is CASRRGVLDSDSGNTIYF. CDR3 DNA: TGCGCCAGCCGCAGGGGGGTATTAGATTCCGACTCTGGAAACACCATATATTTT.

The chain carries TRBV27 and TRBJ1-6; the match to TRBD1 covers 7 bases. Trimming cost V 8 bases and J 4 bases; bases outside gene matches: 8. The CDR3 consists of 15 residues. The V gene's germline CDR1 is MNHEY and CDR2 SMNVEV (reference sequence). CDR3 coding DNA: TGTGCCAGCGGTCCGAGGGACAGATATAATTCACCCCTCCACTTT. Protein: CASGPRDRYNSPLHF.

The chain employs TRBV5-1 and TRBJ2-2, with D hard to call. This CDR3 has 17 residues. Germline CDR1 SGHRS, CDR2 YFSETQ. V was trimmed by 0 bases and J by 0 bases, leaving 12 bases between them. CDR3 nucleotides: TGCGCCAGCAGCTTGGCTAGTTATAGCTCGAACACCGGGGAGCTGTTTTTT. Translation: CASSLASYSSNTGELFF.

The genes are TRBV2 and TRBJ1-5; D uncertain. Germline V lookup: CDR1 SNHLY, CDR2 FYNNEI. This CDR3 has 13 residues. The V end lost 6 bases, the J end lost 7 bases, and 13 bases lay between the germline ends. The CDR3 DNA reads TGTGCCAGCAGGGGTGGTTGGAGCCAGCCCCAGCATTTT. Protein: CASRGGWSQPQHF.

V usage is TRBV7-6 and J usage is TRBJ2-1; D may be TRBD2 (5 bases). Deletions cut 5 bases from V and 6 bases from J, with 14 bases between. In germline, CDR1 is SGHVS, CDR2 FNYEAQ. This CDR3 comprises 14 residues. CDR3 in amino acids: CASSRWEAVNEQFF. The DNA for the CDR3 is TGTGCCAGCAGCCGGTGGGAAGCGGTCAATGAGCAGTTCTTC.

The chain recombines TRBV6-4 with TRBJ2-1; weak D call: TRBD2 (6 bases). Germline V gives CDR1 MRHNA, CDR2 SNTAGT. V was trimmed by 0 bases and J by 0 bases, leaving 6 bases between them. The CDR3 runs to 15 residues. CDR3 sequence: CASSDSSGSYNEQFF. The CDR3 nucleotides read TGTGCCAGCAGTGACTCTAGCGGCTCCTACAATGAGCAGTTCTTC.